These T cell receptor beta chains were read from a single sample in a study of molecular identifiers for immune sequencing clone quantification. TCRdb re-derived calls from the PCR reads in MiXCR, one entry per CDR3 protein. This table holds some 96,000 distinct CDR3 sequences, 20% to 25% found once. Sequencing was performed on naive CD8+ T cells from blood, with Jurkat cell RNA spiked in. These receptors were collected from a human donor in good health. Some libraries in this study had Jurkat cell RNA spiked in. CDR3s include the opening cysteine and the closing phenylalanine or tryptophan. D genes are given only for firm matches. Only some rows state a clone size, as once, few, many or a class for expanded clones.

>TRBD1|NA|TRBV3-1|TRBJ2-2
CASSARDSPNTGELFF
TGTGCCAGCAGCGCTCGGGACAGCCCGAACACCGGGGAGCTGTTTTTT
>TRBD1|NA|TRBV7-6|TRBJ2-3
CASSLGTGVADTQYF
TGTGCCAGCAGCTTAGGTACAGGGGTGGCAGATACGCAGTATTTT
>NA|NA|TRBV30|TRBJ2-7
CAWSAGYEQYF
TGTGCCTGGAGTGCAGGCTACGAGCAGTACTTC
>NA|NA|TRBV9|TRBJ1-2
CASSPRTQANYGYTF
TGTGCCAGCAGCCCCAGGACCCAAGCTAACTATGGCTACACCTTC
>NA|few|TRBV2|TRBJ1-5
CASSEQSSSNQPQHF
TGTGCCAGCAGTGAACAGAGCTCTAGCAATCAGCCCCAGCATTTT
>NA|many|TRBV7-2|TRBJ2-1
CASSWGTLSPYNEQFF
TGTGCCAGCAGCTGGGGTACTTTGAGCCCCTACAATGAGCAGTTCTTC
>TRBD1|few|TRBV29-1|TRBJ1-2
CSVVGIGTGGEYGYTF
TGCAGCGTTGTGGGTATAGGGACAGGGGGCGAGTATGGCTACACCTTC
>TRBD1|many|TRBV20-1|TRBJ2-3
CSARDPWDRNTDTQYF
TGCAGTGCTAGAGATCCCTGGGACAGGAACACAGATACGCAGTATTTT
>NA|many|TRBV7-2|TRBJ2-1
CASSLFRGANNEQFF
TGTGCCAGCAGCTTATTTCGCGGAGCCAACAATGAGCAGTTCTTC
>NA|many|TRBV28|TRBJ1-5
CASSPRTVYSNQPQHF
TGTGCCAGCAGTCCGCGGACGGTGTATAGCAATCAGCCCCAGCATTTT
>TRBD2|few|TRBV4-1|TRBJ2-7
CASSQDRLAGGESYEQYF
TGCGCCAGCAGCCAAGATAGACTAGCGGGGGGCGAATCCTACGAGCAGTACTTC
>TRBD1|NA|TRBV18|TRBJ2-7
CASSPGTGVNEQYF
TGTGCCAGCTCACCCGGGACAGGGGTAAACGAGCAGTACTTC
>NA|many|TRBV5-6|TRBJ2-3
CASSTSWRSTDTQYF
TGTGCCAGCAGCACCTCATGGAGAAGCACAGATACGCAGTATTTT
>NA|NA|TRBV4-3|TRBJ2-7
CAGSQDFRLGYPYEQYF
TGCGCCGGCAGCCAAGATTTCCGGTTAGGGTACCCCTACGAGCAGTACTTC
>NA|many|TRBV20-1|TRBJ2-7
CSARDMDGVVEQYF
TGCAGTGCTAGAGACATGGACGGGGTGGTAGAGCAGTACTTC
>NA|many|TRBV24-1|TRBJ2-3
CATSDGQLSTDTQYF
TGTGCCACCAGTGATGGACAACTTAGCACAGATACGCAGTATTTT
>TRBD1|NA|TRBV29-1|TRBJ2-1
CRGTGAYNEQFF
TGCAGGGGGACAGGAGCCTACAATGAGCAGTTCTTC
>TRBD2|many|TRBV27|TRBJ2-1
CASSLLGGGSNEQFF
TGTGCCAGCAGTTTACTCGGGGGAGGGAGCAATGAGCAGTTCTTC
>TRBD1|few|TRBV28|TRBJ2-3
CASSYGTDSTDTQYF
TGTGCCAGCAGTTACGGGACAGACAGCACAGATACGCAGTATTTT
>NA|few|TRBV5-1|TRBJ2-7
CASSLANEQYF
TGCGCCAGCAGCTTGGCTAACGAGCAGTACTTC
>NA|many|TRBV4-3|TRBJ2-1
CASSQLEIRDEQFF
TGCGCCAGCAGCCAGTTAGAGATTAGGGATGAGCAGTTCTTC
>NA|many|TRBV19|TRBJ2-1
CASSWRGSSYNEQFF
TGTGCCAGTAGTTGGAGGGGTAGCTCCTACAATGAGCAGTTCTTC
>TRBD1|many|TRBV2|TRBJ2-4
CASRGQGPNIQYF
TGTGCCAGCAGAGGACAGGGACCAAACATTCAGTACTTC
>NA|NA|TRBV7-9|TRBJ2-1
CASSPPAPGDQYNEQFF
TGTGCCAGCAGCCCACCTGCCCCGGGAGACCAGTACAATGAGCAGTTCTTC
>NA|few|TRBV19|TRBJ1-1
CASSITEDTEAFF
TGTGCCAGTAGTATAACAGAGGACACTGAAGCTTTCTTT
>NA|many|TRBV2|TRBJ2-1
CASRNLESLYNEQFF
TGTGCCAGCAGAAATTTAGAGAGCCTCTACAATGAGCAGTTCTTC
>NA|many|TRBV24-1|TRBJ2-3
CATSTGSDGTDTQYF
TGTGCCACCAGCACAGGGAGCGACGGCACAGATACGCAGTATTTT
>NA|NA|TRBV5-5|TRBJ2-2
CASSRDPSTGELFF
TGTGCCAGCAGTCGGGACCCGTCCACCGGGGAGCTGTTTTTT
>TRBD2|NA|TRBV27|TRBJ2-3
CASSETLAGGPDTQYF
TGTGCCAGCAGTGAGACACTAGCGGGGGGGCCAGATACGCAGTATTTT
>NA|many|TRBV13|TRBJ2-3
CASSLSATDTQYF
TGTGCCAGCAGCTTGTCCGCGACAGATACGCAGTATTTT
>TRBD2|few|TRBV4-1|TRBJ2-2
CASSQGLAGDNTGELFF
TGCGCCAGCAGCCAAGGGCTAGCGGGAGATAATACCGGGGAGCTGTTTTTT
>NA|many|TRBV6-5|TRBJ2-2
CASSARQANTGELFF
TGTGCCAGCAGTGCCCGACAGGCGAACACCGGGGAGCTGTTTTTT
>NA|many|TRBV19|TRBJ2-5
CATSDGGYKETQYF
TGTGCCACCTCAGATGGAGGGTACAAAGAGACCCAGTACTTC
>NA|many|TRBV11-1|TRBJ2-5
CASSFFGETQYF
TGTGCCAGCAGCTTTTTCGGTGAGACCCAGTACTTC
>TRBD1|NA|TRBV20-1|TRBJ2-1
CSATPRQGPNEQFF
TGCAGTGCTACCCCCAGACAGGGTCCCAATGAGCAGTTCTTC